Listed below are T cell receptor beta chains from one sample, sequenced in a study of T-cell reconstitution after alpha-beta-depleted transplantation in children. TCRdb called the PCR reads again in MiXCR, with one record for every CDR3 protein. The table has 200,000 or so distinct CDR3 sequences, just under 6.5% seen once; the top ten hold roughly 4.5%. The sample here was PBMCs, taken before TCRalphabeta/CD19-depleted stem cell transplant. These receptors were obtained from a girl in the first two years of life with combined immunodeficiency, due to receive a stem cell transplant. Both conserved end residues are part of each CDR3. Fields, in order: J gene, D gene, clone size, V gene, CDR3 protein, CDR3 DNA. The D gene is left open where the match is weak. Clone size, where shown, is once, few, many, or a class for clones that have expanded.

J: TRBJ2-1
D: NA
size: many
V: TRBV30
CDR3: CAWTRDPYIEQFF
DNA: TGTGCCTGGACGCGCGACCCATATATTGAGCAGTTCTTC

J: TRBJ2-1
D: TRBD1
size: many
V: TRBV6-2/TRBV6-3
CDR3: CASSWGGWDRDNEQFF
DNA: TGTGCCAGCAGTTGGGGGGGTTGGGACAGGGACAATGAGCAGTTCTTC

J: TRBJ1-1
D: TRBD1
size: many
V: TRBV5-1
CDR3: CASSFGDRVNTEAFF
DNA: TGCGCCAGCAGCTTTGGGGACAGGGTGAACACTGAAGCTTTCTTT

J: TRBJ1-1
D: NA
size: many
V: TRBV28
CDR3: CASRRVAMNTEAFF
DNA: TGTGCCAGCCGGAGAGTAGCTATGAACACTGAAGCTTTCTTT

J: TRBJ1-2
D: NA
size: few
V: TRBV7-9
CDR3: CASSFSGTGGYGYTF
DNA: TGTGCCAGCAGCTTCTCCGGGACTGGAGGGTATGGCTACACCTTC

J: TRBJ2-3
D: NA
size: many
V: TRBV21-1
CDR3: CASTLETSDTQYF
DNA: TGTGCCAGCACGTTGGAGACCTCGGATACGCAGTATTTT

J: TRBJ1-2
D: NA
size: many
V: TRBV2
CDR3: CASKGFGNYGYTF
DNA: TGTGCCAGCAAAGGGTTTGGTAACTATGGCTACACCTTC

J: TRBJ2-5
D: NA
size: many
V: TRBV12-3/TRBV12-4
CDR3: CASREGETQYF
DNA: TGTGCCAGCAGAGAGGGGGAGACCCAGTACTTC

J: TRBJ2-5
D: TRBD1
size: many
V: TRBV5-6
CDR3: CASSSDRGRTQYF
DNA: TGTGCCAGCAGCTCGGACAGGGGCAGGACCCAGTACTTC

J: TRBJ2-7
D: TRBD2
size: many
V: TRBV20-1
CDR3: CSALTPGLASEQYF
DNA: TGCAGTGCTTTAACTCCGGGACTAGCATCCGAGCAGTACTTC

J: TRBJ2-1
D: TRBD1
size: many
V: TRBV7-8
CDR3: CASSLVEGQGWNEQFF
DNA: TGTGCCAGCAGCTTAGTTGAGGGACAGGGATGGAATGAGCAGTTCTTC

J: TRBJ2-2
D: NA
size: many
V: TRBV7-7
CDR3: CASSPDRVAGELFF
DNA: TGTGCCAGCAGTCCCGACAGAGTGGCCGGGGAGCTGTTTTTT

J: TRBJ2-7
D: TRBD1
size: many
V: TRBV7-3
CDR3: CASSLTGRYEQYF
DNA: TGTGCCAGCAGCTTGACAGGGCGGTACGAGCAGTACTTC

J: TRBJ1-2
D: NA
size: few
V: TRBV4-1
CDR3: CASSLSVGISGYTF
DNA: TGCGCCAGCAGCCTATCCGTGGGGATTAGTGGCTACACCTTC

J: TRBJ2-1
D: NA
size: many
V: TRBV2
CDR3: CASSEALREQFF
DNA: TGTGCCAGCAGTGAAGCCCTCCGTGAGCAGTTCTTC

J: TRBJ2-7
D: NA
size: NA
V: TRBV5-1
CDR3: CASSLVGTYNEQYF
DNA: TGCGCCAGCAGCTTGGTTGGAACCTATAACGAGCAGTACTTC

J: TRBJ2-3
D: TRBD2
size: many
V: TRBV10-3
CDR3: CAISDRTSGRVTDTQYF
DNA: TGTGCCATCAGTGATCGGACTAGCGGGAGGGTCACAGATACGCAGTATTTT

J: TRBJ2-1
D: NA
size: many
V: TRBV7-9
CDR3: CASSYLADDEFF
DNA: TGTGCCAGCAGCTATCTCGCTGACGATGAGTTCTTC

J: TRBJ2-7
D: NA
size: many
V: TRBV20-1
CDR3: CSANDGGSYEQYF
DNA: TGCAGTGCTAACGACGGGGGTTCCTACGAGCAGTACTTC

J: TRBJ2-3
D: TRBD2
size: many
V: TRBV4-3
CDR3: CASSQEVRGGADTQYF
DNA: TGCGCCAGCAGCCAAGAGGTTCGGGGGGGCGCAGATACGCAGTATTTT

J: TRBJ2-7
D: TRBD2
size: many
V: TRBV13
CDR3: CASSLGTSGGALEQYF
DNA: TGTGCCAGCAGCCTCGGGACTAGCGGGGGGGCTCTTGAGCAGTACTTC

J: TRBJ2-1
D: TRBD2
size: many
V: TRBV6-5
CDR3: CASSPTWGRGGRNEQFF
DNA: TGTGCCAGCAGCCCGACCTGGGGGCGGGGGGGTCGAAATGAGCAGTTCTTC